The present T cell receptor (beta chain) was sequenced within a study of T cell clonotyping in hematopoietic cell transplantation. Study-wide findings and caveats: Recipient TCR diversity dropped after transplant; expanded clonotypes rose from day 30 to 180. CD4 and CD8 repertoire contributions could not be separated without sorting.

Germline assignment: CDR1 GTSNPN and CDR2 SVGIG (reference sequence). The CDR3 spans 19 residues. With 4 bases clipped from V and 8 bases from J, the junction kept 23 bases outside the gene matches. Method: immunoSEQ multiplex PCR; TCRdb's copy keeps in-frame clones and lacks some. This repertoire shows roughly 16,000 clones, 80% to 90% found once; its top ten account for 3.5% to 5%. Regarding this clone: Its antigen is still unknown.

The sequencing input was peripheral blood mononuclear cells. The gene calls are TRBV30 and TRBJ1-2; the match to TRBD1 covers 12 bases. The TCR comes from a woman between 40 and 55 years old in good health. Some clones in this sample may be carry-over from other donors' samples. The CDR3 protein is CAWTFMTGTGGAQGEGYTF. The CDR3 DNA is TGTGCCTGGACATTTATGACCGGGACAGGGGGCGCCCAGGGTGAAGGCTACACCTTC. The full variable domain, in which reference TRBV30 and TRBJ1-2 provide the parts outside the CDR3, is SQTIHQWPATLVQPVGSPLSLECTVEGTSNPNLYWYRQAAGRGLQLLFYSVGIGQISSEVPQNLSASRPQDRQFILSSKKLLLSDSGFYLCAWTFMTGTGGAQGEGYTFGSGTRLTVV.